These T cell receptor beta chains were read from a single sample in a study of OX40 agonist ivuxolimab in advanced cancers. TCRdb's table, derived via immunoSEQ multiplex PCR, lists solely in-frame clones and lacks some. This sample carries 50,000 to 85,000 clones, around 83% of them seen once, and the ten largest clones take roughly 2.5%. Source: CD4+ or CD8+ T cells sorted from blood, taken in a trial of the OX40 agonist ivuxolimab. The receptors originated from an adult with an advanced solid tumor such as melanoma, head and neck, liver or kidney cancer. CDR3s include the opening cysteine and the closing phenylalanine or tryptophan. Fields, in order: clone size, J gene, V gene, D gene, CDR3 DNA, CDR3 protein. D genes are given only for firm matches. Size tells how often a clone was seen (once, few, many) or the class of an expanded clone, and some rows leave it out.

clone_size: few
j_call: TRBJ2-3
v_call: TRBV7-2
d_call: TRBD2
cdr3_nt: TGTGCCAGCAGCTCGACTAGCGCGGTTGGTTCGCAGTATTTT
cdr3_aa: CASSSTSAVGSQYF

clone_size: .
j_call: TRBJ2-3
v_call: TRBV2
d_call: .
cdr3_nt: TGTGCCAGCAGCGAAACTAGCAAGGGGTCGGGGGACACAGATACGCAGTATTTT
cdr3_aa: CASSETSKGSGDTDTQYF

clone_size: .
j_call: TRBJ1-1
v_call: TRBV5-1
d_call: .
cdr3_nt: TGCGCCAGCAGCTTGGAGCCCGGGGGAGACACTGAAGCTTTCTTT
cdr3_aa: CASSLEPGGDTEAFF

clone_size: .
j_call: TRBJ1-1
v_call: TRBV11-2
d_call: TRBD1
cdr3_nt: TGTGCCAGCAGCTTACGGGGACAGAGGAACACTGAAGCTTTCTTT
cdr3_aa: CASSLRGQRNTEAFF

clone_size: few
j_call: TRBJ2-5
v_call: TRBV29-1
d_call: TRBD2
cdr3_nt: TGCAGCGTGTATACTAGCGGGAGGGAGACCCAGTACTTC
cdr3_aa: CSVYTSGRETQYF

clone_size: .
j_call: TRBJ1-2
v_call: TRBV5-1
d_call: TRBD1
cdr3_nt: TGCGCCAGCAGCCCCTGGACAGGGTATGGCTACACCTTC
cdr3_aa: CASSPWTGYGYTF

clone_size: .
j_call: TRBJ2-5
v_call: TRBV28
d_call: .
cdr3_nt: TGTGCCAGCAGCCAGGGTGGAGAGACCCAGTACTTC
cdr3_aa: CASSQGGETQYF

clone_size: once
j_call: TRBJ2-3
v_call: TRBV11-3
d_call: .
cdr3_nt: TGTGCCAGCAGCCGAGCAGGGACCGATACGCAGTATTTT
cdr3_aa: CASSRAGTDTQYF

clone_size: .
j_call: TRBJ2-2
v_call: TRBV7-2
d_call: TRBD1
cdr3_nt: TGTGCCAGCAGCTTACCCCGCCCGGGACAGGGTGTCACCGGGGAGCTGTTTTTT
cdr3_aa: CASSLPRPGQGVTGELFF

clone_size: .
j_call: TRBJ2-2
v_call: TRBV19
d_call: .
cdr3_nt: TGTGCCAGTAGGCCTCGCGGTACCGGGGAGCTGTTTTTT
cdr3_aa: CASRPRGTGELFF

clone_size: once
j_call: TRBJ2-1
v_call: TRBV19
d_call: TRBD2
cdr3_nt: TGTGCCAGTAGTTCCGGACTAGCGGGAGTGCCCCAGGATGAGCAGTTCTTC
cdr3_aa: CASSSGLAGVPQDEQFF

clone_size: once
j_call: TRBJ1-6
v_call: TRBV27
d_call: .
cdr3_nt: TGTGCCAGCAGTTTGATATCAAATTCACCCCTCCACTTT
cdr3_aa: CASSLISNSPLHF

clone_size: .
j_call: TRBJ2-7
v_call: TRBV30
d_call: .
cdr3_nt: TGTGCCTGGAAGAGCATCTCCTACGAGCAGTACTTC
cdr3_aa: CAWKSISYEQYF

clone_size: .
j_call: TRBJ2-3
v_call: TRBV29-1
d_call: .
cdr3_nt: TGCAGCTCCCGGATAGATACGCAGTATTTT
cdr3_aa: CSSRIDTQYF

clone_size: .
j_call: TRBJ1-2
v_call: TRBV6-1
d_call: .
cdr3_nt: TGTGCCAGCAGTGAAGCGCTGGGGCTGGGAGGCTACACCTTC
cdr3_aa: CASSEALGLGGYTF

clone_size: .
j_call: TRBJ2-3
v_call: TRBV5-1
d_call: TRBD2
cdr3_nt: TGCGCCAGCAGCTCAAATGAGGGACTAGCGGGCGGAAATACGCAGTATTTT
cdr3_aa: CASSSNEGLAGGNTQYF

clone_size: .
j_call: TRBJ2-3
v_call: TRBV4-3
d_call: .
cdr3_nt: TGCGCCAGCAGTCGTAACAGGGCAGATACGCAGTATTTT
cdr3_aa: CASSRNRADTQYF

clone_size: .
j_call: TRBJ1-5
v_call: TRBV19
d_call: .
cdr3_nt: TGTGCCAGTAGTATCTCCCCGGATCAGCCCCAGCATTTT
cdr3_aa: CASSISPDQPQHF

clone_size: .
j_call: TRBJ1-2
v_call: TRBV10-3
d_call: TRBD1
cdr3_nt: TGTGCCATCAACGGACAGGGAAGGGACTATGGCTACACCTTC
cdr3_aa: CAINGQGRDYGYTF

clone_size: .
j_call: TRBJ1-3
v_call: TRBV30
d_call: .
cdr3_nt: TGTGCCTGGAGTCCCGCGGTGGGGGGAAACACCATATATTTT
cdr3_aa: CAWSPAVGGNTIYF

clone_size: .
j_call: TRBJ2-1
v_call: TRBV7-8
d_call: .
cdr3_nt: TGTGCCAGCAGCTTACAGGGCTGGGTAGCGGCCCTTTCTGACAATGAGCAGTTCTTC
cdr3_aa: CASSLQGWVAALSDNEQFF

clone_size: .
j_call: TRBJ2-7
v_call: TRBV21-1
d_call: .
cdr3_nt: TGTGCCAGCAGCAATACAGGGGGCTACGAGCAGTACTTC
cdr3_aa: CASSNTGGYEQYF

clone_size: .
j_call: TRBJ1-3
v_call: TRBV11-3
d_call: .
cdr3_nt: TGTGCCAGCAGCTTAGTTCTGGCTAGCTCTGGAAACACCATATATTTT
cdr3_aa: CASSLVLASSGNTIYF

clone_size: .
j_call: TRBJ2-2
v_call: TRBV2
d_call: .
cdr3_nt: TGTGCCAGCAGTGACCGAGCGGGGAACACCGGGGAGCTGTTTTTT
cdr3_aa: CASSDRAGNTGELFF

clone_size: .
j_call: TRBJ1-4
v_call: TRBV7-9
d_call: .
cdr3_nt: TGTGCCAGCAGCTTAGGGACGGGTAATGAAAAACTGTTTTTT
cdr3_aa: CASSLGTGNEKLFF

clone_size: few
j_call: TRBJ1-1
v_call: TRBV28
d_call: .
cdr3_nt: TGTGCCAGCAGTTTACCAGGGGTGGTTGAAGCTTTCTTT
cdr3_aa: CASSLPGVVEAFF

clone_size: .
j_call: TRBJ1-2
v_call: TRBV5-4
d_call: .
cdr3_nt: TGTGCCAGCAGCGTGGACTCGAGAGGAGGCTACACCTTC
cdr3_aa: CASSVDSRGGYTF

clone_size: .
j_call: TRBJ2-2
v_call: TRBV11-1
d_call: .
cdr3_nt: TGTGCCAGCAGCTTACTCCCAAGCAACGGGGAGCTGTTTTTT
cdr3_aa: CASSLLPSNGELFF

clone_size: .
j_call: TRBJ2-7
v_call: TRBV11-2
d_call: TRBD2
cdr3_nt: TGTGCCAGCAGCTTAGCTATGGTAGCGGGAGGTTACGAGCAGTACTTC
cdr3_aa: CASSLAMVAGGYEQYF

clone_size: .
j_call: TRBJ1-2
v_call: TRBV4-3
d_call: .
cdr3_nt: TGCGCCAGCAGCCAAGAGCCGGGAGGGGGCTACACCTTC
cdr3_aa: CASSQEPGGGYTF

clone_size: many
j_call: TRBJ1-2
v_call: TRBV5-4
d_call: TRBD1
cdr3_nt: TGTGCCAGCAGCTTGTGGGGCAGGGGGAGGAATGGCTACACCTTC
cdr3_aa: CASSLWGRGRNGYTF

clone_size: .
j_call: TRBJ2-5
v_call: TRBV4-3
d_call: .
cdr3_nt: TGCGCCAGCAGCCTCCCCCTAGGGGACAAACAAGAGACCCAGTACTTC
cdr3_aa: CASSLPLGDKQETQYF

clone_size: few
j_call: TRBJ2-3
v_call: TRBV25-1
d_call: TRBD2
cdr3_nt: TGTGCCAGCAGTATAGCGGGAGTAGGAGATACGCAGTATTTT
cdr3_aa: CASSIAGVGDTQYF

clone_size: .
j_call: TRBJ2-3
v_call: TRBV21-1
d_call: .
cdr3_nt: TGTGCCAGCAGCAAAGTTGGGCCGATGGGCACAGATACGCAGTATTTT
cdr3_aa: CASSKVGPMGTDTQYF

clone_size: .
j_call: TRBJ1-3
v_call: TRBV6-6
d_call: TRBD1
cdr3_nt: TGTGCCAGCAGGGCCGACAGGGAGCGGACCATATATTTT
cdr3_aa: CASRADRERTIYF

clone_size: .
j_call: TRBJ2-1
v_call: TRBV6-1
d_call: TRBD2
cdr3_nt: TGTGCCAGCAGTGAATCCCTAGCGGGAGAGCGCAATGAGCAGTTCTTC
cdr3_aa: CASSESLAGERNEQFF